This T cell receptor (beta chain) was found in a study of regulatory T cells in long-lasting Graves disease. iRepertoire HTBI primers and Arm-PCR of CDR3 regions built TCR beta libraries. Using its own MiXCR run on the multiplex PCR reads, TCRdb lists one record per CDR3 protein. This table has around 460,000 distinct CDR3 sequences, about 20% appearing once. This clonotype was recorded at least ten times. Described time point: persistent/refractory GD, antithyroid drugs over 5 years with positive TRAb. After RNA was extracted from PBMCs, the TCR library was made from it. The source was peripheral blood mononuclear cells (PBMCs), collected when the disease was refractory, from a patient treated with antithyroid drugs. The TCR comes from a female donor with Graves disease.

CDR3: CASSEYRGEAFF. In nucleotides, the CDR3 is TGTGCCAGCAGTGAATATCGGGGGGAAGCTTTCTTT. The chain employs TRBV6-1 and TRBJ1-1; TRBD1 might be the D (5 bases). This CDR3 region has 12 residues. Trimming stripped 2 bases from V and 8 bases from J, with 9 bases between. From germline, CDR1 is MNHNS and CDR2 SASEGT.